This TCR beta chain comes out of a study of T cell clonotyping in hematopoietic cell transplantation. Study as a whole: Pretransplant recipient samples were taken after cytoreduction.

Trimming took 2 bases from V and 10 from J, leaving 17 bases between them. Germline loops: CDR1 SGHVS, CDR2 FNYEAQ. The CDR3 is 14 residues long. Only one count was recorded for this clone. The antigen remains undetermined. Time point denoted: recipient sample about 28 days before transplant, after cytoreduction. Samples: about 28 days before transplant, then days 30, 100 and 180 after. Study-wide results and caveats: Few recipient clonotypes overlapped donors; over 97% were de novo at given depth. Broader posttransplant TCR repertoire diversity was predicted by graft donor and pretransplant recipient Inverse Simpson Index values.

The assay was immunoSEQ multiplex PCR, and TCRdb's table has in-frame clones only and misses some. The table lists approximately 44,000 clones, 85% of them singletons. This sequence was found in a man aged 55 to 70 with acute myeloid leukemia. Some clones in this sample may be carry-over from other donors' samples. The rearrangement links TRBV7-6 to TRBJ2-5, with D perhaps matching TRBD2 (6 bases). This specimen consisted of peripheral blood mononuclear cells, obtained before stem cell transplant. CDR3 sequence: CASSLLAETKGQYF. CDR3 DNA sequence: TGTGCCAGCAGCTTATTAGCGGAAACGAAGGGCCAGTACTTC.